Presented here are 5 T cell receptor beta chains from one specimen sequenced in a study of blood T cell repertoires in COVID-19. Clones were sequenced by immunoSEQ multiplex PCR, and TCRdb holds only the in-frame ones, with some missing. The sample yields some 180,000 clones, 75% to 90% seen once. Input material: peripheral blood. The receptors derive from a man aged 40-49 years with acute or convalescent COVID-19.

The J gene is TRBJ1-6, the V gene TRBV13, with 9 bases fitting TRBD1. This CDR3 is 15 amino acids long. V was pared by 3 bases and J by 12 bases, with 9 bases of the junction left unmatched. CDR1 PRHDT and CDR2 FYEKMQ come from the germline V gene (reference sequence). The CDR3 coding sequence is TGTGCCAGCAGCTTCGGGACAGGGCCCAGATTACCCCTCCACTTT. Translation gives CASSFGTGPRLPLHF.

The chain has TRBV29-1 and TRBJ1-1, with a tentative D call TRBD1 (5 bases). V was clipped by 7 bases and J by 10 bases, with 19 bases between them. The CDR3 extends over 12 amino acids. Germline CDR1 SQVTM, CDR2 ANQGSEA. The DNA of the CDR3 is TGCAGCGCTGACCCCGGGGGGGTACGAGCTTTCTTT. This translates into CSADPGGVRAFF.

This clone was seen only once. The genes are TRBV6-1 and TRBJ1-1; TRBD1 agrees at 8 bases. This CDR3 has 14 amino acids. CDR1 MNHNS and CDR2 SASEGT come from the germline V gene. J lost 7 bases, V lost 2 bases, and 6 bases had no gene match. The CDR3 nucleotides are TGTGCCAGCAGTGAACCGAGGACAGGGAGTGAAGCTTTCTTT. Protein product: CASSEPRTGSEAFF.

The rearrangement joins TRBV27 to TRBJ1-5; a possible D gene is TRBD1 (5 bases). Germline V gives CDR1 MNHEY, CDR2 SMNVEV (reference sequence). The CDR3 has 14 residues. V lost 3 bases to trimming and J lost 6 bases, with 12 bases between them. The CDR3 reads CASSFQGGGQPQHF. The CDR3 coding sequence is TGTGCCAGCAGTTTTCAGGGCGGGGGTCAGCCCCAGCATTTT.

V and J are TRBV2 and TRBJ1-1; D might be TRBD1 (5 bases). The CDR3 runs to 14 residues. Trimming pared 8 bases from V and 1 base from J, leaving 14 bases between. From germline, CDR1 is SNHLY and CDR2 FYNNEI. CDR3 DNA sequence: TGTGCCAGCTATTTGGGACTGGCGAACACTGAAGCTTTCTTT. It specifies CASYLGLANTEAFF.